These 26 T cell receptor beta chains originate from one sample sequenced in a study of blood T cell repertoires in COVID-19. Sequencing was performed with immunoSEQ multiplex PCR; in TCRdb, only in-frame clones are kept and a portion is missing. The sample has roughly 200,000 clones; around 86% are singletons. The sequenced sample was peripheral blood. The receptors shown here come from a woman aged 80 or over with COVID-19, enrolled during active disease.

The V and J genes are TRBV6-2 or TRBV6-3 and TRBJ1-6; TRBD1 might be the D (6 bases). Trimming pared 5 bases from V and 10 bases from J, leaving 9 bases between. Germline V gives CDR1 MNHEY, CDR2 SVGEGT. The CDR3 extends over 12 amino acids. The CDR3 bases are TGTGCCAGCAGTGGACAGTTCTCACCCCTCCACTTT. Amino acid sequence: CASSGQFSPLHF.

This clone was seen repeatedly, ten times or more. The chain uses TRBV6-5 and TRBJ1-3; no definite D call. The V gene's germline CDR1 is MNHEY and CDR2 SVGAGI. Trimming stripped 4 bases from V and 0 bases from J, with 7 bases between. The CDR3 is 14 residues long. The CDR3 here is CASSSTTSGNTIYF. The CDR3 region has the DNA TGTGCCAGCAGTTCGACAACCTCTGGAAACACCATATATTTT.

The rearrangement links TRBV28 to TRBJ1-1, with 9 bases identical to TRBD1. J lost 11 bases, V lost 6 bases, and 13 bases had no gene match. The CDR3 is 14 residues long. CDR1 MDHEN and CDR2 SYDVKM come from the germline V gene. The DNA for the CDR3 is TGTGCCAGCAGGAATACAGGGGGCAATATGTGGGCTTTCTTT. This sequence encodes CASRNTGGNMWAFF.

CDR3 protein: CASSSGTVYGYTF. The CDR3 region has the DNA TGTGCCAGTAGTTCCGGGACAGTCTATGGCTACACCTTC. The chain recombines TRBV19 with TRBJ1-2; TRBD1 matches 7 bases. V was clipped by 5 bases and J by 4 bases; unmatched bases: 4. The CDR3 runs to 13 residues. Germline V gene lookup returns CDR1 LNHDA and CDR2 SQIVND (reference sequence). Filled out from reference TRBV19 and TRBJ1-2, the complete variable domain reads DGGITQSPKYLFRKEGQNVTLSCEQNLNHDAMYWYRQDPGQGLRLIYYSQIVNDFQKGDIAEGYSVSREKKESFPLTVTSAQKNPTAFYLCASSSGTVYGYTFGSGTRLTVV.

Here the CDR3 DNA reads TGTGCCAGCAGCCAAGATCTCCTAGCGGGGGCAGACTGGGGCTACAATGAGCAGTTCTTC. It codes for CASSQDLLAGADWGYNEQFF. The chain employs TRBV14 and TRBJ2-1; 10 bases are a match to TRBD2. CDR3 length: 20 amino acids. J lost 3 bases, V lost 0 bases, and 14 bases had no gene match. CDR1 is SGHDN and CDR2 is FVKESK in the germline V gene. Combining the CDR3 with reference TRBV14 and TRBJ2-1 gives the whole variable domain EAGVTQFPSHSVIEKGQTVTLRCDPISGHDNLYWYRRVMGKEIKFLLHFVKESKQDESGMPNNRFLAERTGGTYSTLKVQPAELEDSGVYFCASSQDLLAGADWGYNEQFFGPGTRLTVL.

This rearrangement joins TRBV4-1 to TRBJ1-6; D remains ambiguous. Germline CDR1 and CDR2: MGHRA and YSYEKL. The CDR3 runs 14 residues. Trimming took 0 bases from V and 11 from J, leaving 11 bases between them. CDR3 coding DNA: TGCGCCAGCAGCCAAGAACGTACAGAGACACCCCTCCACTTT. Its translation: CASSQERTETPLHF.

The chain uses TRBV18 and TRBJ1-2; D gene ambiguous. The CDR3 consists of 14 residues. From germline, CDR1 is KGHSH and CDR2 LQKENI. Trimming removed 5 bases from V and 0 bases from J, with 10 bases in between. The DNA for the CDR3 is TGTGCCAGCTCAGAGGGTGGAGCTAACTATGGCTACACCTTC. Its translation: CASSEGGANYGYTF.

The CDR3 sequence: CASSLDRGSEAFF. Written as DNA, the CDR3 is TGTGCCAGCAGCCTGGACAGGGGATCTGAAGCTTTCTTT. V gene TRBV7-9 combines with J gene TRBJ1-1; 9 bases map to TRBD1. J gave up 6 bases and V 5 bases, and 4 bases lay outside the gene matches. Germline CDR1 reads SEHNR; CDR2 reads FQNEAQ (reference sequence). The CDR3 contains 13 residues.

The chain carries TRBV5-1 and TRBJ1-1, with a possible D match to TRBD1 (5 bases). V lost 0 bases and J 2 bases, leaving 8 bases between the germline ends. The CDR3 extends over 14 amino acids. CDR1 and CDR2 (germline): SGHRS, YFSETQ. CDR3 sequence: CASSLADRNTEAFF. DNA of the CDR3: TGCGCCAGCAGCTTGGCCGACAGAAACACTGAAGCTTTCTTT. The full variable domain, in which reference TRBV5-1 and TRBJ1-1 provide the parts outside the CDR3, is KAGVTQTPRYLIKTRGQQVTLSCSPISGHRSVSWYQQTPGQGLQFLFEYFSETQRNKGNFPGRFSGRQFSNSRSEMNVSTLELGDSALYLCASSLADRNTEAFFGQGTRLTVV.

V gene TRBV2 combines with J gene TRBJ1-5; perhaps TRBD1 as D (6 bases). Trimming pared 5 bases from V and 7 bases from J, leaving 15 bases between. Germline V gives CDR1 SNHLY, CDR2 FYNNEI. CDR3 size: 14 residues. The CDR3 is CASSLQGQGQPQHF. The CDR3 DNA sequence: TGTGCCAGCAGTTTACAGGGTCAAGGACAGCCCCAGCATTTT.

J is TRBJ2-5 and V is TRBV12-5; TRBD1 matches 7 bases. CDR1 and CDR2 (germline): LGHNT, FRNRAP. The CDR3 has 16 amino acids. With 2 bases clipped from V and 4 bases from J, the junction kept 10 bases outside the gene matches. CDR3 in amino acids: CASGLPEGGKAETQYF. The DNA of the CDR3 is TGTGCTAGTGGTTTGCCCGAAGGGGGCAAGGCAGAGACCCAGTACTTC.

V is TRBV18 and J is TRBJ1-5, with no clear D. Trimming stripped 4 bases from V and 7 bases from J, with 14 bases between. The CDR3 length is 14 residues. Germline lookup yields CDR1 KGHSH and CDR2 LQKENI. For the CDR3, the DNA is TGTGCCAGCTCACTGACAAGAAGCGGACAGCCCCAGCATTTT. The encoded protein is CASSLTRSGQPQHF.

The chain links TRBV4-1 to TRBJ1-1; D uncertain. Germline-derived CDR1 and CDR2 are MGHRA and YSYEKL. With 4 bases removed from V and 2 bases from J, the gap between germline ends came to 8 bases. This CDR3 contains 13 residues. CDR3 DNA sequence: TGCGCCAGCAGCCCCCTGAGAAACACTGAAGCTTTCTTT. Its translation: CASSPLRNTEAFF.

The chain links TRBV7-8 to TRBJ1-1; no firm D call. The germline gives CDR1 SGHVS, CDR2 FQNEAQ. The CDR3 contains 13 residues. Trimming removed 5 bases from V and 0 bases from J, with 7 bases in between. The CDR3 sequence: CASSRGLNTEAFF. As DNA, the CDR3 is TGTGCCAGCAGCCGAGGGCTGAACACTGAAGCTTTCTTT.

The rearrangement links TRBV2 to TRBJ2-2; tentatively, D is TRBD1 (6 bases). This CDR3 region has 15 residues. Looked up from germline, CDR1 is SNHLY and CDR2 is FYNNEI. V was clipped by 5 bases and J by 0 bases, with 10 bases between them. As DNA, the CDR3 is TGTGCCAGCAGTCGGACAGCCACGAACACCGGGGAGCTGTTTTTT. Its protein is CASSRTATNTGELFF.

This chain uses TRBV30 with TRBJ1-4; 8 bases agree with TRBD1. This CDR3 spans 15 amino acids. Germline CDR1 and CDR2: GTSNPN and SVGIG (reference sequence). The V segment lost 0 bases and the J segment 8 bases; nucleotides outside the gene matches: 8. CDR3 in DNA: TGTGCCTGGAGTGTCCAAGGGACAGGTTTCGAAAAACTGTTTTTT. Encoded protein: CAWSVQGTGFEKLFF.

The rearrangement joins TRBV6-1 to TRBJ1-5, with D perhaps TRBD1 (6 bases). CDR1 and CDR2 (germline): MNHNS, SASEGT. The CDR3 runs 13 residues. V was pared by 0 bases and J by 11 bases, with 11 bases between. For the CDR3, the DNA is TGTGCCAGCAGTGAAGCGAGGGGGAGCGCCCAGCATTTT. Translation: CASSEARGSAQHF.

The CDR3, as DNA: TGTGCCAGCAGCTCCCAGGGGGCGGGCACCGGGGAGCTGTTTTTT. Translated: CASSSQGAGTGELFF. The chain uses TRBV7-3 and TRBJ2-2, with TRBD1 identical over 8 bases. Per the germline V gene, CDR1 is SGHTA and CDR2 is FQGTGA. The length of the CDR3 is 15 residues. The V segment lost 4 bases and the J segment 4 bases; nucleotides outside the gene matches: 5.

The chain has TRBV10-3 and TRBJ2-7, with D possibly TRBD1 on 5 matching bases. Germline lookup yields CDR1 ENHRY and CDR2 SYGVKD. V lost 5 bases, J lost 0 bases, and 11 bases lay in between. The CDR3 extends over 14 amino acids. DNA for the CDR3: TGTGCCATCAGTCCAAGGGGATTCTCCTACGAGCAGTACTTC. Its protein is CAISPRGFSYEQYF.

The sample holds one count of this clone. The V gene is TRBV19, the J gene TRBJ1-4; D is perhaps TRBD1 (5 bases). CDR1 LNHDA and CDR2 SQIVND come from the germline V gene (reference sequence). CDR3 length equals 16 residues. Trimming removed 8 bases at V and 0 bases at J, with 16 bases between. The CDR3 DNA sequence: TGTGCCAGTGCCGAACCGCGGGGGGCAACTAATGAAAAACTGTTTTTT. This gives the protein CASAEPRGATNEKLFF.

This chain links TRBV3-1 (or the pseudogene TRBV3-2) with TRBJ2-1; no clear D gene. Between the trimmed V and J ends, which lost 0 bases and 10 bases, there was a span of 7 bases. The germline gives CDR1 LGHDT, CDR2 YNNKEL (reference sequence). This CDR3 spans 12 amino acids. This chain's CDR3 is CASSQDTREQFF. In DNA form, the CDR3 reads TGTGCCAGCAGCCAAGATACCCGGGAGCAGTTCTTC.

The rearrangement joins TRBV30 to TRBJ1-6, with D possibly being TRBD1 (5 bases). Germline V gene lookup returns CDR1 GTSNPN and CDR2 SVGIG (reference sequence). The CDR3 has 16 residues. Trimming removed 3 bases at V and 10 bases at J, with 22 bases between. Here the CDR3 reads CAWRVRAPGLGSPLHF. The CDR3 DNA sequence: TGTGCCTGGAGGGTCAGGGCTCCCGGCCTAGGGTCACCCCTCCACTTT.

CDR3 sequence: CASSFQMNTEAFF. The DNA of the CDR3 is TGTGCCAGCAGCTTTCAGATGAACACTGAAGCTTTCTTT. The rearrangement joins TRBV6-5 to TRBJ1-1; no reliable D call. Trimming removed 6 bases at V and 0 bases at J, with 8 bases between. The CDR3 is made up of 13 amino acids. The V gene's germline CDR1 is MNHEY and CDR2 SVGAGI.

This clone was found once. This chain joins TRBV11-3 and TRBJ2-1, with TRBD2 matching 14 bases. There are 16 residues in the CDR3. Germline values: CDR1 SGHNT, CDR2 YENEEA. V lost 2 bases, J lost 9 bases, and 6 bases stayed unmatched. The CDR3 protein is CASSLRLAGGVGEQFF. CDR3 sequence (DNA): TGTGCCAGCAGCTTAAGACTAGCGGGAGGGGTAGGTGAGCAGTTCTTC.

The CDR3 DNA reads TGTGCCAGCAGTCAACCGGGACTATACACCGGGGAGCTGTTTTTT. This encodes CASSQPGLYTGELFF. V gene TRBV7-9 combines with J gene TRBJ2-2; 7 bases line up with TRBD2. The germline CDR1 and CDR2 sequences are SEHNR and FQNEAQ (reference sequence). The ends lost 6 bases at V and 3 bases at J; junction bases unmatched: 7. This CDR3 is 15 amino acids long.

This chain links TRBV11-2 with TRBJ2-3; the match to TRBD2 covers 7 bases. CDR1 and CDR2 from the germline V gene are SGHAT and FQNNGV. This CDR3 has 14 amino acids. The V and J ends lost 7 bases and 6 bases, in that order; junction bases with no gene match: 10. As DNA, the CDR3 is TGTGCCAGCAACTACGGGGGGTCCTTGGATACGCAGTATTTT. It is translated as CASNYGGSLDTQYF.